Below, 31 T cell receptor beta chains from the same sample are listed, as sequenced in a study of post-analysis software for immune sequencing data. Prepared TCR beta cDNA libraries contained unique molecular identifiers. TCRdb used MiXCR to reprocess the PCR reads, holding one entry per CDR3 protein. The sample records hundreds of thousands of distinct CDR3 sequences, approximately 57% being singletons. These TCRs are of unknown antigen specificity. General study findings and limits: When patients were compared with controls, 4 or 5 TRBV segments were more frequent, TRBV5-6, TRBV5-1 and TRBV20-1 among them.

The sequencing sample was made of blood. These receptors were collected from a girl aged 5-17 years with multiple sclerosis.

The sample holds a few counts of this clonotype. The rearrangement links TRBV6-5 to TRBJ2-7; TRBD2 matches at 7 bases. V shed 4 bases, J shed 4 bases, and the junction held 7 bases outside the gene matches. Looked up from germline, CDR1 is MNHEY and CDR2 is SVGAGI. This CDR3 spans 14 amino acids. The CDR3 region is CASSFGLGRYEQYF. The CDR3 DNA follows: TGTGCCAGCAGTTTCGGACTAGGCCGTTACGAGCAGTACTTC.

This sequence joins TRBV29-1 and TRBJ2-5; D remains unclear. V was shortened by 3 bases and J by 3 bases, with 8 bases between the two germline ends. Germline loops: CDR1 SQVTM, CDR2 ANQGSEA. There are 12 residues in the CDR3. Written as DNA, the CDR3 is TGCAGCGTTGACAGGCGAGAAGAGACCCAGTACTTC. Amino acid sequence: CSVDRREETQYF.

The V and J genes are TRBV29-1 and TRBJ2-6; no reliable D call. The germline gives CDR1 SQVTM, CDR2 ANQGSEA. The CDR3 is made up of 12 amino acids. The V end lost 4 bases, the J end lost 2 bases, and 3 bases lay between the germline ends. The DNA for the CDR3 is TGCAGCGTTGGTGCTGGGGCCAACGTCCTGACTTTC. This translates into CSVGAGANVLTF.

This clonotype has only a few counts. The V call is TRBV29-1, the J call TRBJ2-3; a weak D match, TRBD2 (6 bases). V lost 3 bases to trimming and J lost 3 bases, with 19 bases between them. CDR3 length: 16 amino acids. Germline V gene lookup returns CDR1 SQVTM and CDR2 ANQGSEA. This CDR3 reads CSVDPSYSGVTDTQYF. The DNA for the CDR3 is TGCAGCGTTGACCCTTCGTACTCGGGAGTGACAGATACGCAGTATTTT.

This clonotype has only a few counts. The germline gene is not matched at one end of the junction; a read error may be the cause. The chain couples TRBV5-1 to TRBJ2-3; weak D call: TRBD2 (7 bases). Germline CDR1 and CDR2: SGHRS and YFSETQ. The CDR3 extends over 15 amino acids. The CDR3 nucleotides read TGTGCCAGCAGCTTAGGGGGGGATTCCACAGATACGCAGTATTTT. It yields the protein CASSLGGDSTDTQYF.

V gene TRBV7-9 combines with J gene TRBJ2-7, with a weak D call TRBD2 (6 bases). Germline V gives CDR1 SEHNR, CDR2 FQNEAQ (reference sequence). The CDR3 is made up of 19 amino acids. Deletions cut 5 bases from V and 0 bases from J, with 26 bases between. CDR3 protein: CASSRSGPSGVSYSYEQYF. The DNA of the CDR3 is TGTGCCAGCAGCCGGAGTGGTCCTTCGGGGGTCTCCTACTCCTACGAGCAGTACTTC.

The V call is TRBV11-2, the J call TRBJ2-3, with D uncertain. This CDR3 spans 14 amino acids. V lost 1 base and J lost 6, with 11 bases in between. Germline lookup yields CDR1 SGHAT and CDR2 FQNNGV. Here the CDR3 reads CASSLVRRGDTQYF. CDR3 nucleotides: TGTGCCAGCAGCTTAGTGCGGCGCGGCGATACGCAGTATTTT.

V gene TRBV2 combines with J gene TRBJ2-1; 8 bases line up with TRBD2. CDR1 is SNHLY, CDR2 FYNNEI, per germline. This CDR3 is 14 amino acids long. With V trimmed by 8 bases and J by 7 bases, 10 bases remained unmatched. The CDR3 loop reads CASVQVAGRNEQFF. In DNA, the CDR3 is TGTGCCAGCGTTCAGGTAGCGGGGAGAAATGAGCAGTTCTTC.

V usage is TRBV7-3 and J usage is TRBJ2-3; 10 positions match TRBD2. Germline CDR1 SGHTA, CDR2 FQGTGA. With 5 bases clipped from V and 0 bases from J, the junction kept 5 bases outside the gene matches. CDR3 length: 16 amino acids. The CDR3 loop reads CASSSLAGGSTDTQYF. CDR3 sequence (DNA): TGTGCCAGCAGCAGTTTAGCGGGAGGTAGCACAGATACGCAGTATTTT.

The chain joins TRBV30 to TRBJ2-4, with D hard to call. Judging by the DNA end, TRBJ2-7 fits better; the J call may be wrong. The CDR3 is made up of 11 amino acids. Germline CDR1 and CDR2: GTSNPN and SVGIG (reference sequence). The CDR3 loop is CAWSVGSEQYF. CDR3 nucleotide sequence: TGTGCCTGGAGTGTAGGCTCCGAGCAGTACTTC.

The chain is built from TRBV3-1 and TRBJ2-1; D unresolved. This CDR3 contains 17 residues. Germline CDR1 is LGHDT and CDR2 is YNNKEL (reference sequence). V shed 0 bases and J shed 7 bases, with 19 bases lying between them. The CDR3 nucleotides are TGTGCCAGCAGCCAAGAAGGGCTCGACGGACGATTGAATGAGCAGTTCTTC. It is translated as CASSQEGLDGRLNEQFF.

The V call is TRBV29-1, the J call TRBJ1-2; 9 bases align to TRBD1. CDR1 SQVTM and CDR2 ANQGSEA come from the germline V gene. The CDR3 is 13 amino acids. V was pared by 7 bases and J by 8 bases, with 11 bases of the junction left unmatched. The CDR3, as DNA: TGCAGCGCCGCGGGACAGGGTCTAGTGGGCTACACCTTC. As protein: CSAAGQGLVGYTF.

This clonotype was observed once. V gene TRBV7-9 combines with J gene TRBJ2-1; D call uncertain. This CDR3 comprises 14 residues. From germline, CDR1 is SEHNR and CDR2 FQNEAQ (reference sequence). V lost 2 bases and J 15 bases, leaving 20 bases between the germline ends. The CDR3 region has the DNA TGTGCCAGCAGCTTACCCTTTGACTGGAGCGACCCGTTCTTC. As protein: CASSLPFDWSDPFF.

V usage is TRBV27 and J usage is TRBJ2-1; no definite D call. Germline V gene sequence: CDR1 MNHEY, CDR2 SMNVEV (reference sequence). CDR3 length: 14 residues. V was cut by 0 bases and J by 5 bases, with 8 bases left in between. The CDR3 sequence: CASSLSQTDNEQFF. CDR3 nucleotide sequence: TGTGCCAGCAGTTTATCCCAGACCGACAATGAGCAGTTCTTC.

Regarding this clonotype: At one end the junction does not follow the germline gene, possibly because of a read error. This chain links TRBV6-5 with TRBJ1-2, with 9 bases lining up with TRBD1. This CDR3 is 14 amino acids long. From germline, CDR1 is MNHEY and CDR2 SVGAGI. The CDR3 loop is CASTEQGANYGCTF. In DNA form, the CDR3 reads TGTGCCAGCACAGAACAGGGGGCTAACTATGGCTGCACCTTC.

The J gene is TRBJ2-7, the V gene TRBV7-8, with TRBD2 matching over 12 bases. Germline V lookup: CDR1 SGHVS, CDR2 FQNEAQ. The CDR3 consists of 16 residues. J was trimmed by 5 bases and V by 3 bases; bases with no gene match: 8. This CDR3 is CASSLAGTSGSHEQYF. CDR3 DNA: TGTGCCAGCAGCTTGGCCGGGACTAGCGGGTCCCACGAGCAGTACTTC.

The J gene is TRBJ2-1, the V gene TRBV6-6, with TRBD1 identical over 7 bases. The CDR3 contains 12 residues. J lost 8 bases, V lost 10 bases, and 8 bases had no gene match. Germline lookup yields CDR1 MNHNY and CDR2 SVGAGI (reference sequence). As DNA, the CDR3 is TGTGCCACGACAGGGACCACGTATGAGCAGTTCTTC. Encoded protein: CATTGTTYEQFF.

The table lists this clonotype with a few counts. V usage is TRBV11-1 and J usage is TRBJ2-5; TRBD2 matches at 14 bases. Germline V gives CDR1 SGHAT, CDR2 FQDESV (reference sequence). CDR3 length: 14 amino acids. The J segment lost 4 bases and the V segment lost 8 bases, leaving 3 bases of the junction unmatched. CDR3 region: CASSGTSGGETQYF. The CDR3 DNA reads as TGTGCCAGCTCCGGGACTAGCGGGGGAGAGACCCAGTACTTC.

The chain employs TRBV7-3 and TRBJ1-1; possibly TRBD1 for D (5 bases). Trimming shortened V by 5 bases and J by 7 bases, and 20 bases separated the two germline ends. This CDR3 comprises 15 residues. CDR1 is SGHTA and CDR2 is FQGTGA in the germline V gene. CDR3 in DNA: TGTGCCAGCAGCCCCGGTGGGGGTGAGATGGTTGAAGCTTTCTTT. It specifies CASSPGGGEMVEAFF.

CDR3 in DNA: TGCAGCGTCTTAGCGGGTTTCTCCTACAATGAGCAGTTCTTC. Amino acids: CSVLAGFSYNEQFF. This sequence joins TRBV29-1 and TRBJ2-1; 7 bases agree with TRBD2. The length of the CDR3 is 14 residues. The junction had 5 bases not matched to a gene; V was cut back by 6 bases and J by 0 bases. CDR1 is SQVTM and CDR2 is ANQGSEA in the germline V gene.

The J gene is TRBJ2-1, the V gene TRBV9, with 8 bases lining up with TRBD2. Germline CDR1 SGDLS, CDR2 YYNGEE. Trimming took 0 bases from V and 8 from J; bases not matched to a gene: 10. CDR3 length: 16 residues. The CDR3 sequence: CASSVERGLVLDEQFF. In DNA, the CDR3 is TGTGCCAGCAGCGTAGAAAGGGGACTAGTGTTGGATGAGCAGTTCTTC.

This rearrangement joins TRBV28 to TRBJ1-5, with unresolved D. Germline V CDR1 and CDR2: MDHEN, SYDVKM. V was shortened by 4 bases and J by 0 bases, with 10 bases between the two germline ends. This CDR3 region has 15 residues. CDR3 DNA: TGTGCCAGCAGTTCGGCCTGGATTAGCAATCAGCCCCAGCATTTT. As protein: CASSSAWISNQPQHF.

The J gene is TRBJ2-3, the V gene TRBV18; D unresolved. In germline, CDR1 is KGHSH, CDR2 LQKENI. The CDR3 is 13 residues long. Deletions cut 2 bases from V and 4 bases from J, with 7 bases between. This chain's CDR3 is CASSPRSADTQYF. DNA for the CDR3: TGTGCCAGCTCACCAAGGTCCGCAGATACGCAGTATTTT.

CDR3 nucleotides: TGTGCCAGCAGCTTAGAGGGGGGACAGGGCGGTGAGACCCAGTACTTC. It is translated as CASSLEGGQGGETQYF. The rearrangement uses TRBV11-2 and TRBJ2-5, with TRBD1 matching 9 bases. Germline values: CDR1 SGHAT, CDR2 FQNNGV. The CDR3 has 16 residues. The V gene end was trimmed by 0 bases and the J gene end by 5 bases; junction bases not matched to a gene: 7.

This sequence joins TRBV29-1 and TRBJ1-2; a possible D gene is TRBD1 (5 bases). The CDR3 is made up of 10 amino acids. Trimming removed 3 bases from V and 12 bases from J, with 11 bases in between. CDR1 is SQVTM, CDR2 ANQGSEA, per germline. The CDR3 loop reads CSVDREVDTF. In DNA form, the CDR3 reads TGCAGCGTTGACAGGGAAGTCGACACCTTC. Based on the CDR3 plus reference TRBV29-1 and TRBJ1-2, the full variable domain is SAVISQKPSRDICQRGTSLTIQCQVDSQVTMMFWYRQQPGQSLTLIATANQGSEATYESGFVIDKFPISRPNLTFSTLTVSNMSPEDSSIYLCSVDREVDTFGSGTRLTVV.

The CDR3 region is CASSPLGASNYGYTF. Written as DNA, the CDR3 is TGTGCCAGCAGCCCTCTCGGGGCTTCTAACTATGGCTACACCTTC. The V gene is TRBV3-1, the J gene TRBJ1-2; weak D call: TRBD1 (5 bases). V was trimmed by 4 bases and J by 0 bases, leaving 12 bases between them. From germline, CDR1 is LGHDT and CDR2 YNNKEL (reference sequence). The CDR3 is made up of 15 amino acids.

The chain is built from TRBV29-1 and TRBJ2-5; D uncertain. Germline loops: CDR1 SQVTM, CDR2 ANQGSEA. Between the trimmed V and J ends, which lost 6 bases and 1 base, there was a span of 12 bases. The CDR3 has 13 residues. CDR3 sequence reads: CSVRLGGQETQYF. For the CDR3, the DNA is TGCAGCGTGCGACTGGGCGGCCAAGAGACCCAGTACTTC.

This chain connects TRBV14 to TRBJ2-1; unclear D gene. Germline V gene sequence: CDR1 SGHDN, CDR2 FVKESK. The V end lost 4 bases, the J end lost 6 bases, and 13 bases lay between the germline ends. This CDR3 comprises 14 residues. The DNA of the CDR3 is TGTGCCAGCAGCCCAACTTTATTTCTCAATGAGCAGTTCTTC. Its protein is CASSPTLFLNEQFF.

The sample holds a few counts of this clonotype. J is TRBJ2-1 and V is TRBV27, with D maybe TRBD2 (6 bases). Germline loops: CDR1 MNHEY, CDR2 SMNVEV (reference sequence). V was trimmed by 7 bases and J by 2 bases, leaving 18 bases between them. The CDR3 covers 16 residues. In DNA, the CDR3 is TGTGCCAGCAAGTCGGCGCGGGAACTAGCCTACAATGAGCAGTTCTTC. This codes for CASKSARELAYNEQFF.

This clonotype was detected only a few times. The CDR3 coding sequence is TGTGCCAGCATTTACAGGGGAGGTTCCGGGGCCAACGTCCTGACTTTC. It codes for CASIYRGGSGANVLTF. This chain uses TRBV2 with TRBJ2-6; D possibly corresponds to TRBD1 (7 bases). CDR3 length equals 16 residues. V was shortened by 7 bases and J by 4 bases, with 17 bases between the two germline ends. Germline V gives CDR1 SNHLY, CDR2 FYNNEI.

This chain joins TRBV7-8 and TRBJ2-3, with TRBD2 identical over 10 bases. This CDR3 contains 16 residues. Germline V gene sequence: CDR1 SGHVS, CDR2 FQNEAQ. V dropped 4 bases and J dropped 7; count of bases not matched to a gene: 11. The CDR3 sequence is CASSYWTSGIRHTQYF. The CDR3 DNA follows: TGTGCCAGCAGCTATTGGACTAGCGGAATCCGTCATACGCAGTATTTT.